In its sample, the clone carrying this T cell receptor beta chain was seen many times. Its antigen is still unknown. The source of the sample is a study of CD8 T cells in ankylosing spondylitis. Trimming took 8 bases from V and 3 from J, leaving 31 bases between them. From germline, CDR1 is MDHEN and CDR2 SYDVKM. The CDR3 is 19 amino acids. Study observations and caveats: Previous work reported some of these motif variants in the synovial fluid and blood of reactive arthritis. Significant enrichment of disease-linked clones was reportedly seen in matched ankylosing spondylitis synovial fluid. Relatively scarce in peripheral blood, disease-linked clones were CD8+. A TCR beta motif of eight highly homologous variants appeared characteristic of ankylosing spondylitis blood.

5'-RACE, quantitative and with molecular barcodes, yielded the TCR beta libraries. TCRdb itself ran the 5' RACE reads through MiXCR, one entry per CDR3 protein. The sample lists around 130,000 distinct CDR3 sequences; under 20% were seen once. The sequencing sample was made of blood, either unsorted or a sorted T cell fraction (not recorded which). This receptor was obtained from a male donor with ankylosing spondylitis. J is TRBJ2-5 and V is TRBV28, with D possibly TRBD2 on 7 matching bases. The CDR3 coding sequence is TGTGCCAGCTCATGGGGGCCTAGCGGCTCCGCCTTATTTGAAGAGACCCAGTACTTC. Translation gives CASSWGPSGSALFEETQYF.